The 13 T cell receptor beta chains below were found in one sample sequenced in a study of beta chain features in type 1 diabetes. No antigen has been identified for these receptors. Every bit of the isolated RNA underwent reverse transcription, so sequencing read expressed TCRB transcripts. Libraries were prepared by immunoSEQ multiplex PCR; TCRdb keeps only in-frame clonotypes and omits some of them. The sample shows about 650,000 clones, around an eighth of them seen only once. Study-wide results and caveats: Among patients with Type 1 diabetes, TCRB CDR3s were moderately but significantly shorter in every one of the four CD4+ subsets.

Material for sequencing was naive CD4+ T cells from blood. These receptors all come from a man aged 30 to 45 with type 1 diabetes.

In this sample, this clone turned up a few times. V gene TRBV16 combines with J gene TRBJ2-1; 8 bases map to TRBD1. This CDR3 has 14 amino acids. J lost 7 bases, V lost 0 bases, and 2 bases had no gene match. CDR1 is KGHSY and CDR2 is FQNENV in the germline V gene. The CDR3 DNA is TGTGCCAGCAGCCAATCGGGGACAGGTAATGAGCAGTTCTTC. Its protein product is CASSQSGTGNEQFF.

This clone was seen a handful of times. This chain links TRBV5-1 with TRBJ2-3; a possible D gene is TRBD1 (5 bases). The CDR3 runs to 15 residues. The germline CDR1 and CDR2 sequences are SGHRS and YFSETQ. V was cut by 0 bases and J by 1 base, with 9 bases left in between. The CDR3, as DNA: TGCGCCAGCAGCTTGGAATCGACAGGCACAGATACGCAGTATTTT. Translated, it gives CASSLESTGTDTQYF.

The CDR3 protein is CASSGRNNYEQYF. CDR3 bases: TGTGCCAGTAGTGGACGGAACAACTACGAGCAGTACTTC. The chain links TRBV19 to TRBJ2-7, with unresolved D. Germline V lookup: CDR1 LNHDA, CDR2 SQIVND (reference sequence). The length of the CDR3 is 13 residues. Trimming shortened V by 5 bases and J by 3 bases, and 11 bases separated the two germline ends.

This clone came up a few times. The rearrangement joins TRBV29-1 to TRBJ2-7; D perhaps matches TRBD1 (6 bases). Trimming pared 5 bases from V and 3 bases from J, leaving 26 bases between. Germline V CDR1 and CDR2: SQVTM, ANQGSEA. The length of the CDR3 is 17 residues. This chain's CDR3 is CSVTKSFTGNYGYEQYF. Written as DNA, the CDR3 is TGCAGCGTTACCAAGAGTTTTACAGGGAATTACGGCTACGAGCAGTACTTC.

This chain connects TRBV7-2 to TRBJ1-4, with D uncertain. This CDR3 spans 15 amino acids. Germline loops: CDR1 SGHTA, CDR2 FQGNSA. V dropped 4 bases and J dropped 0 bases, with 9 bases sitting between them. Here the CDR3 reads CASSYDISTNEKLFF. For the CDR3, the DNA is TGTGCCAGCAGCTACGACATCTCAACTAATGAAAAACTGTTTTTT.

The V gene is TRBV10-2, the J gene TRBJ2-7; 13 bases align to TRBD2. CDR1 and CDR2 from the germline V gene are WSHSY and SAAADI. The trim removed 6 bases at V and 3 bases at J, leaving 2 bases unmatched. The CDR3 has 14 residues. The CDR3 reads CASRGLAGNYEQYF. CDR3 DNA: TGCGCCAGCAGGGGACTAGCGGGGAACTACGAGCAGTACTTC.

This clone was seen more than once but under ten times. The CDR3 DNA follows: TGTGCCAGCTCACCGCCGGGACAGATTTACTATGGCTACACCTTC. Amino acid sequence: CASSPPGQIYYGYTF. The chain employs TRBV18 and TRBJ1-2, with 7 nucleotides matching TRBD1. The CDR3 is 15 amino acids. V dropped 3 bases and J dropped 3; count of bases not matched to a gene: 7. Germline assignment: CDR1 KGHSH and CDR2 LQKENI. Looking up the rest from reference TRBV18 and TRBJ1-2 gives the full variable domain: NAGVMQNPRHLVRRRGQEARLRCSPMKGHSHVYWYRQLPEEGLKFMVYLQKENIIDESGMPKERFSAEFPKEGPSILRIQQVVRGDSAAYFCASSPPGQIYYGYTFGSGTRLTVV.

The rearrangement uses TRBV11-2 and TRBJ2-7; D remains ambiguous. Trimming stripped 1 base from V and 0 bases from J, with 7 bases between. The germline CDR1 and CDR2 sequences are SGHAT and FQNNGV. There are 14 residues in the CDR3. The CDR3 spells CASSLAPDSYEQYF. In DNA form, the CDR3 reads TGTGCCAGCAGCTTAGCCCCAGACTCCTACGAGCAGTACTTC.

This clone was observed a handful of times. This chain uses TRBV7-9 with TRBJ1-6; no reliable D call. Germline CDR1 and CDR2: SEHNR and FQNEAQ (reference sequence). This CDR3 has 14 residues. V lost 5 bases and J lost 8, with 13 bases in between. The CDR3 nucleotides read TGTGCCAGCAGCCCCCGGACGGAAGATTCACCCCTCCACTTT. Residues: CASSPRTEDSPLHF.

V is TRBV5-1 and J is TRBJ2-5; D call uncertain. V shed 0 bases and J shed 5 bases, with 11 bases lying between them. The V gene's germline CDR1 is SGHRS and CDR2 YFSETQ. This CDR3 has 14 residues. Here the CDR3 reads CASSLGVDSETQYF. The CDR3 region has the DNA TGCGCCAGCAGCTTGGGTGTCGATTCGGAGACCCAGTACTTC.

This clone has a handful of counts. This chain joins TRBV9 and TRBJ1-1, with D possibly matching TRBD1 (6 bases). This CDR3 is 13 amino acids long. The germline CDR1 and CDR2 sequences are SGDLS and YYNGEE. V was clipped by 1 base and J by 8 bases, with 12 bases between them. The CDR3 DNA follows: TGTGCCAGCAGCGTAACCCTGGGGGCGGAAGCTTTCTTT. It translates to CASSVTLGAEAFF.

The genes are TRBV2 and TRBJ2-5; D gene ambiguous. The CDR3 has 13 amino acids. CDR1 and CDR2 from the germline V gene are SNHLY and FYNNEI. The ends were cut back, 6 bases at V and 1 base at J, with 9 bases in the middle. For the CDR3, the DNA is TGTGCCAGCAGGTTGGTCAGCCAAGAGACCCAGTACTTC. It yields the protein CASRLVSQETQYF.

V gene TRBV7-9 combines with J gene TRBJ2-6, with D tentatively TRBD2 (5 bases). V was cut by 5 bases and J by 0 bases, with 17 bases left in between. This CDR3 is built from 18 residues. Germline V lookup: CDR1 SEHNR, CDR2 FQNEAQ (reference sequence). DNA for the CDR3: TGTGCCAGCAGCCGAAGCGGCGACTCAACCTCTGGGGCCAACGTCCTGACTTTC. Its translation is CASSRSGDSTSGANVLTF.